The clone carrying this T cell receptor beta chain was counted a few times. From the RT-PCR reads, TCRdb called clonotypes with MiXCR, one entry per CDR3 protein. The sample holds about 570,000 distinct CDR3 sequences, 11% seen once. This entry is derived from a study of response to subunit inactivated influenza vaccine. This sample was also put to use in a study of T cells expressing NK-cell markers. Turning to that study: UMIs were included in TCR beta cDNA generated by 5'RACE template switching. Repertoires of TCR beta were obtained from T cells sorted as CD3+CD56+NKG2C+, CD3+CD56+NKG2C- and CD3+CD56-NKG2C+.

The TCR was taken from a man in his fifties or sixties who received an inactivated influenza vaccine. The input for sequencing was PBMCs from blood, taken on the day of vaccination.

CDR3 in amino acids: CASSRAGTGFYEQYF. For the CDR3, the DNA is TGTGCCAGCAGCCGGGCCGGGACAGGGTTCTACGAGCAGTACTTC. The J gene is TRBJ2-7, the V gene TRBV5-6; 9 nucleotides align to TRBD1. The CDR3 totals 15 residues. Trimming cost V 4 bases and J 3 bases; bases outside gene matches: 8. Germline-derived CDR1 and CDR2 are SGHDT and YYEEEE.